This paragraph covers one T cell receptor beta chain sequence. What it binds is not known. Other DNA sequences in this specimen translate into the identical CDR3. It was cDNA, reverse transcribed from extracted RNA, that served as the sequencing template. Assay: immunoSEQ multiplex PCR; the TCRdb copy retains only in-frame clones and omits some. The table lists roughly 250,000 clones, 67% of them singletons. This record belongs to a study of CD8+ T cells in alopecia areata. Background on the study: Those patients who were treated received oral tofacitinib, which was given at 5 to 10 mg twice daily for moderate-to-severe alopecia areata.

Broader study findings: Scalp samples also contribute reads from the resident alphabeta T cells found in normal skin.

CDR1 and CDR2 (germline): MNHEY, SVGAGI. V was shortened by 0 bases and J by 4 bases, with 3 bases between the two germline ends. The CDR3 has 12 residues. The V call is TRBV6-5, the J call TRBJ1-2; D unresolved. The specimen was CD4+ T cells sorted from blood, collected at week 0. The receptor's source is a human donor with alopecia areata. CDR3 in amino acids: CASSYSGYGYTF. The DNA for the CDR3 is TGTGCCAGCAGTTACTCCGGCTATGGCTACACCTTC.